The entry below describes one T cell receptor (beta chain). The data were taken from a study of cytomegalovirus exposure and HLA in healthy donors. CDR1 GTSNPN and CDR2 SVGIG come from the germline V gene (reference sequence). Trimming removed 3 bases from V and 4 bases from J; junction bases left unmatched: 9. The CDR3 covers 15 residues. The PCR ran on 60 Vbeta and 13 Jbeta primers. Some clones are missing from TCRdb's copy, which holds only in-frame ones; the method was immunoSEQ multiplex PCR. This sample has around 70,000 clones; around 76% occur once, and the top ten carry about 12%. The sequenced sample consisted of PBMCs. The receptor comes from a male donor in good health and CMV-seropositive. The genes are TRBV30 and TRBJ1-5; 7 bases map to TRBD1. CDR3 sequence reads: CAWSHRGTLNQPQHF. CDR3 coding DNA: TGTGCCTGGAGCCACAGGGGAACCCTAAATCAGCCCCAGCATTTT.